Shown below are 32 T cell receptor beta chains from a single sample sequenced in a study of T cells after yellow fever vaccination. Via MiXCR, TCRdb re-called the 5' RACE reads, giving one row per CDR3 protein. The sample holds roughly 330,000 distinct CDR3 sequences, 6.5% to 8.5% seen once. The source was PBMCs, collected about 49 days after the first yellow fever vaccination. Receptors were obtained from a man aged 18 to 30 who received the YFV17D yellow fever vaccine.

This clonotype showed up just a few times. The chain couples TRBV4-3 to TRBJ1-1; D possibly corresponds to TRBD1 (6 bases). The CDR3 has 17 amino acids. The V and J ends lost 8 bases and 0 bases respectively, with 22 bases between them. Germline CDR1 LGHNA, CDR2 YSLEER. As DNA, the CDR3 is TGCGCCAGCCACCGAGAAGGGGGACGGCCTATGAACACTGAAGCTTTCTTT. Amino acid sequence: CASHREGGRPMNTEAFF.

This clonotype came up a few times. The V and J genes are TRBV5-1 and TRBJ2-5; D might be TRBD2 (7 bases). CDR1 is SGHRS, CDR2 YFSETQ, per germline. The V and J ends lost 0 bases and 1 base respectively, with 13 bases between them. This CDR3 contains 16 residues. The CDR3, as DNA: TGCGCCAGCAGCTTGGCGGGGGGCCCCCCCCAAGAGACCCAGTACTTC. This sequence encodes CASSLAGGPPQETQYF.

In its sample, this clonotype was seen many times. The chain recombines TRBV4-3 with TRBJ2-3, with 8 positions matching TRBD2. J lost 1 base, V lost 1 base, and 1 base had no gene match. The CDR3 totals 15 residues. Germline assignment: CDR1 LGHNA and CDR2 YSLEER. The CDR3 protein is CASSQGTSRTDTQYF. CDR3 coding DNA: TGCGCCAGCAGCCAAGGGACTAGCCGCACAGATACGCAGTATTTT.

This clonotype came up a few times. The CDR3 region has the DNA TGCGCCAGCAGCCTCCTTGGGGGCTCGAACACTGAAGCTTTCTTT. It translates to CASSLLGGSNTEAFF. This chain links TRBV4-1 with TRBJ1-1; D is perhaps TRBD1 (6 bases). CDR1 and CDR2 (germline): MGHRA, YSYEKL. Trimming took off 4 bases at V and 1 base at J, with 13 bases between the two ends. CDR3 size: 15 residues.

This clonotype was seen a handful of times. The CDR3 loop is CASSQEGTGEIYGYTF. In DNA form, the CDR3 reads TGTGCCAGCAGCCAAGAGGGGACAGGAGAAATCTATGGCTACACCTTC. The V gene is TRBV3-1, the J gene TRBJ1-2; 8 bases line up with TRBD1. The CDR3 consists of 16 residues. Trimming removed 0 bases from V and 4 bases from J; junction bases left unmatched: 7. CDR1 LGHDT and CDR2 YNNKEL come from the germline V gene (reference sequence).

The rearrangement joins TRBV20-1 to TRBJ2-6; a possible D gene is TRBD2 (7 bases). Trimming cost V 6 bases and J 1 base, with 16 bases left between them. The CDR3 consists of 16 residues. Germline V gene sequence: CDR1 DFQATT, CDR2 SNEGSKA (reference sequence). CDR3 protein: CSAPRGAASGANVLTF. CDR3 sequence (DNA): TGCAGTGCCCCTCGGGGGGCAGCATCTGGGGCCAACGTCCTGACTTTC.

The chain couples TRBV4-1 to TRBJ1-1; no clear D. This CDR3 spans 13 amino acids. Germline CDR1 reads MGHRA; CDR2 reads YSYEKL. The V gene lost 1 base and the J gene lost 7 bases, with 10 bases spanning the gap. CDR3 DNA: TGCGCCAGCAGCCAAGGGAACGGATTTGAAGCTTTCTTT. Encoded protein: CASSQGNGFEAFF.

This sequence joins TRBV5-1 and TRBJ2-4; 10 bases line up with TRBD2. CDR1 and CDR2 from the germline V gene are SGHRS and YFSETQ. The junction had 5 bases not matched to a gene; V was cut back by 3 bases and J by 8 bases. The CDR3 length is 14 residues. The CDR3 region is CASSSKRGGDIQYF. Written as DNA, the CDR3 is TGCGCCAGCAGCTCCAAGCGGGGGGGGGACATTCAGTACTTC.

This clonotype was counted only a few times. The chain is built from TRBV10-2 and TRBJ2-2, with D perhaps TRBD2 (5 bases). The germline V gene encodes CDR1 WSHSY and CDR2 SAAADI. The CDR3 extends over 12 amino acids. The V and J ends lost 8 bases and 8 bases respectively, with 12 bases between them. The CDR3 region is CASLAARGELFF. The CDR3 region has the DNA TGCGCCAGCCTAGCTGCGCGAGGGGAGCTGTTTTTT.

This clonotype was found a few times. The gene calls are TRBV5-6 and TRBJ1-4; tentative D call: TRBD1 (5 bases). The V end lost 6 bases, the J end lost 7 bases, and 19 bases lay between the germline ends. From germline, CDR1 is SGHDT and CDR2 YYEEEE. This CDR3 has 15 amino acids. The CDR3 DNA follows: TGTGCCAGCATGCAATTCAGGGTCGGAGGTGAAAAACTGTTTTTT. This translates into CASMQFRVGGEKLFF.

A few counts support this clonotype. The CDR3 protein is CATSRRDRGQETQYF. The CDR3, as DNA: TGTGCCACCAGCAGAAGAGACAGGGGGCAAGAGACCCAGTACTTC. The chain has TRBV15 and TRBJ2-5; 9 positions match TRBD1. CDR3 length equals 15 residues. Per germline, CDR1 LNHNV and CDR2 YYDKDF (reference sequence). V was pared by 2 bases and J by 2 bases, with 3 bases of the junction left unmatched.

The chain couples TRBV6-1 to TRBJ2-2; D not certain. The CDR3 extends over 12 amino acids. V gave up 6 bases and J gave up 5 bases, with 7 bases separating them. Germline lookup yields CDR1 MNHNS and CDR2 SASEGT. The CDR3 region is CASSHPTGELFF. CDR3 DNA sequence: TGTGCCAGCAGCCACCCGACCGGGGAGCTGTTTTTT.

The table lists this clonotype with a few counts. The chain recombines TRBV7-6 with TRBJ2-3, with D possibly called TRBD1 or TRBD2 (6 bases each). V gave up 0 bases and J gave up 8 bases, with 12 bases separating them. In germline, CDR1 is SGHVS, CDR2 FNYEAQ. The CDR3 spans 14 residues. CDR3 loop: CASSLASGASTQYF. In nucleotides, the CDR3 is TGTGCCAGCAGCTTAGCTTCGGGGGCAAGTACGCAGTATTTT.

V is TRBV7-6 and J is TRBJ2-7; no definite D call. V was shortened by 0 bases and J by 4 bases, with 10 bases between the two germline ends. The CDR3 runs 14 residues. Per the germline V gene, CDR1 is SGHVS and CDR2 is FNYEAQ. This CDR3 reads CASSLAEPRYEQYF. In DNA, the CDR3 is TGTGCCAGCAGCTTAGCTGAACCCCGTTACGAGCAGTACTTC.

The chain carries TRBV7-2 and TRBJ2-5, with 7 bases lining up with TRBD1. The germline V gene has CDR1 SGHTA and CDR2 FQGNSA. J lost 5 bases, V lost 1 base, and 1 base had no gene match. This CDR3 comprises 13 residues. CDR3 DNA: TGTGCCAGCAGCTTAGAGGACAGGGAGACCCAGTACTTC. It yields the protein CASSLEDRETQYF.

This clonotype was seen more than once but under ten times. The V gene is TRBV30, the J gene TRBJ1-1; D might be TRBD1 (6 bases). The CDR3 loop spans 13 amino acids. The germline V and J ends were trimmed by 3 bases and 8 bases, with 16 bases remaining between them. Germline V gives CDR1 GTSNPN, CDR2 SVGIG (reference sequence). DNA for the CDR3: TGTGCCTGGAGCAACGGGGTACAGGGAGAAGCTTTCTTT. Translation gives CAWSNGVQGEAFF.

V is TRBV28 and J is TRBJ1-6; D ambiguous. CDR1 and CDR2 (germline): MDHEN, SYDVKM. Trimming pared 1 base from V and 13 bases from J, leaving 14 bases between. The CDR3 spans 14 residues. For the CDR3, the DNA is TGTGCCAGCAGTTTATACGGGCTGGGCATCCCCCTCCACTTT. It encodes CASSLYGLGIPLHF.

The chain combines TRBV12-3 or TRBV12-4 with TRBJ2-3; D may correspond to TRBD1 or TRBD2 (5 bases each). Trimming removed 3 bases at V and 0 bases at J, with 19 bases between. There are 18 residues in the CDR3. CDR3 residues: CASSFGNRDPESTDTQYF. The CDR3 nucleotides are TGTGCCAGCAGTTTTGGGAATAGGGACCCAGAGAGCACAGATACGCAGTATTTT.

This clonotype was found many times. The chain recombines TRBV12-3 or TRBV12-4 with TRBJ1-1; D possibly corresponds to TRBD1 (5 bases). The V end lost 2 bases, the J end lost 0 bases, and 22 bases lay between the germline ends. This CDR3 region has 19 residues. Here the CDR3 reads CASSLSRAWLTGLNTEAFF. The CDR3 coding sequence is TGTGCCAGCAGTTTAAGTCGAGCGTGGCTCACAGGCTTGAACACTGAAGCTTTCTTT.

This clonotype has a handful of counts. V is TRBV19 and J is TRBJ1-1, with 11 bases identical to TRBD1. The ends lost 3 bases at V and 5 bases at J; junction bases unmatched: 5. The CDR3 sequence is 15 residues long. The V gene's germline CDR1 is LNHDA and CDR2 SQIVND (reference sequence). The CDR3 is CASSMAGTGGTEAFF. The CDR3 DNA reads TGTGCCAGTAGTATGGCCGGGACAGGGGGGACTGAAGCTTTCTTT.

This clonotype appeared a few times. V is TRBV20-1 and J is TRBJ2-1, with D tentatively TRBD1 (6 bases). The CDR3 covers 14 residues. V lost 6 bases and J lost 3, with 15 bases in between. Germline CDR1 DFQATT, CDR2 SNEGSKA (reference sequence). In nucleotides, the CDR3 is TGCAGTGCCTCGGATACAGGGTTCTACAATGAGCAGTTCTTC. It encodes CSASDTGFYNEQFF.

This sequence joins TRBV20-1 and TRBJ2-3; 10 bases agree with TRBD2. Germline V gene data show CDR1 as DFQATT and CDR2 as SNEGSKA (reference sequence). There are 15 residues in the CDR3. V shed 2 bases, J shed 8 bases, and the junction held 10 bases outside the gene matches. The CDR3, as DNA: TGCAGTGCTAGAAGAAGCGGGGGGGCCACCGTTACGCAGTATTTT. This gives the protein CSARRSGGATVTQYF.

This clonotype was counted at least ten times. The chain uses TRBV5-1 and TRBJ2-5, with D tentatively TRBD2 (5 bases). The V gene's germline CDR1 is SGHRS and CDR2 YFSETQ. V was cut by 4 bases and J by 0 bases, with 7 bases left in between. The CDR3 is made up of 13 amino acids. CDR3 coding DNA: TGCGCCAGCAGCCGAGGGCACCAAGAGACCCAGTACTTC. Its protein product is CASSRGHQETQYF.

CDR3 DNA: TGCAGTGCTAGTATCGAGGGGGGGTACCAAGAGACCCAGTACTTC. This sequence encodes CSASIEGGYQETQYF. The chain is built from TRBV20-1 and TRBJ2-5; TRBD2 might be the D (7 bases). This CDR3 is built from 15 residues. Trimming took off 3 bases at V and 0 bases at J, with 14 bases between the two ends. The germline gives CDR1 DFQATT, CDR2 SNEGSKA (reference sequence).

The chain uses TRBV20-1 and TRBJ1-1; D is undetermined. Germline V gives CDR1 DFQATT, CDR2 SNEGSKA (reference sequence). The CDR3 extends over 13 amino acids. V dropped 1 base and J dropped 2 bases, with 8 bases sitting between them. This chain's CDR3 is CSARGRINTEAFF. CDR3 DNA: TGCAGTGCTAGAGGACGGATAAACACTGAAGCTTTCTTT.

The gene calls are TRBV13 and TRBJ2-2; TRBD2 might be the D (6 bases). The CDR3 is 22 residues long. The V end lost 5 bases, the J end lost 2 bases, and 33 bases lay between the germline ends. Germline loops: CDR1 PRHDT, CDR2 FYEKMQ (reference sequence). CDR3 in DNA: TGTGCCAGCAGCCCTAGCCTTAGCCGCGGGATCCCAAATAGATCCAACACCGGGGAGCTGTTTTTT. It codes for CASSPSLSRGIPNRSNTGELFF.

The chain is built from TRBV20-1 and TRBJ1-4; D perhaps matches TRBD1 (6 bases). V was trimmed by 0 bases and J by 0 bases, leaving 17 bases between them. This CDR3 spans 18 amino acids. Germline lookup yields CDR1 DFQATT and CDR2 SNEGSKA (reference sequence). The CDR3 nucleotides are TGCAGTGCTAGAGATCCGTTGCAGGGGACCTCAACTAATGAAAAACTGTTTTTT. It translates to CSARDPLQGTSTNEKLFF.

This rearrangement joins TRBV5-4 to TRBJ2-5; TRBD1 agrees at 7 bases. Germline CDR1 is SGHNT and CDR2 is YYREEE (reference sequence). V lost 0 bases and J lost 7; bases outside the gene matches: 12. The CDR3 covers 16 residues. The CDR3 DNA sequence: TGTGCCAGCAGCTTGGAGGGGGCAGGGGGAGAAGCGACCCAGTACTTC. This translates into CASSLEGAGGEATQYF.

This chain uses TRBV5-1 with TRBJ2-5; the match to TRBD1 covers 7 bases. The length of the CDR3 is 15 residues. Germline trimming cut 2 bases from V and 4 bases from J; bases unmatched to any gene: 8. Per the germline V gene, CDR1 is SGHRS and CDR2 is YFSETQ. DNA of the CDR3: TGCGCCAGCAGCTTATATACAGGGGAGAGAGAGACCCAGTACTTC. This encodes CASSLYTGERETQYF.

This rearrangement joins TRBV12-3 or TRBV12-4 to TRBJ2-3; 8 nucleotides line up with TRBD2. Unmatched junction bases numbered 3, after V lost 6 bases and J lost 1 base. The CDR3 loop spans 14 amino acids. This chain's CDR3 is CASSDSGGTDTQYF. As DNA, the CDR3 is TGTGCCAGCAGCGATAGCGGGGGCACAGATACGCAGTATTTT.

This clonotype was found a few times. CDR3 amino acids: CASRTEQGRNTEAFF. As DNA, the CDR3 is TGTGCCAGCAGGACAGAACAGGGGCGGAACACTGAAGCTTTCTTT. This sequence joins TRBV12-3 or TRBV12-4 and TRBJ1-1, with TRBD1 matching 7 bases. The CDR3 runs to 15 residues. The J segment lost 1 base and the V segment lost 6 bases, leaving 8 bases of the junction unmatched.

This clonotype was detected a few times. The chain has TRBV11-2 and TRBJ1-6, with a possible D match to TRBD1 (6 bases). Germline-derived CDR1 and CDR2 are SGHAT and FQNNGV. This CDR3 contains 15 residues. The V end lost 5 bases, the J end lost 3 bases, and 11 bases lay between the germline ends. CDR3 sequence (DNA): TGTGCCAGCAGCACTTCGGACAGCTATAATTCACCCCTCCACTTT. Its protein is CASSTSDSYNSPLHF.